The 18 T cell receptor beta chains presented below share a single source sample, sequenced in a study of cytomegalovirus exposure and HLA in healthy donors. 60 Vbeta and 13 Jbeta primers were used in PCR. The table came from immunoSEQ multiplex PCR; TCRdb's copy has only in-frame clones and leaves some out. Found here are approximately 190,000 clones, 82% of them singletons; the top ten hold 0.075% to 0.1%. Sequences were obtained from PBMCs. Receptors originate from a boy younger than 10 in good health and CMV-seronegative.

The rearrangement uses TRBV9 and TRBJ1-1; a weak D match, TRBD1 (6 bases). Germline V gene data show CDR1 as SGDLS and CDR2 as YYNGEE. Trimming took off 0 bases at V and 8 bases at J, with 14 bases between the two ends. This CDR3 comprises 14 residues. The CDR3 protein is CASSVDTGMFEAFF. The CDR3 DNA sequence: TGTGCCAGCAGCGTAGACACAGGGATGTTCGAAGCTTTCTTT. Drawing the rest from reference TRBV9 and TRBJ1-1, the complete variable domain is DSGVTQTPKHLITATGQRVTLRCSPRSGDLSVYWYQQSLDQGLQFLIQYYNGEERAKGNILERFSAQQFPDLHSELNLSSLELGDSALYFCASSVDTGMFEAFFGQGTRLTVV.

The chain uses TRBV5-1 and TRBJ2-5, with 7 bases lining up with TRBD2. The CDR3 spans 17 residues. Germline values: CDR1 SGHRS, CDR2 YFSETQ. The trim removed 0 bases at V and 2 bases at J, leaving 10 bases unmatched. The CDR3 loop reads CASSLVGGSSEQETQYF. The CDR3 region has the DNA TGCGCCAGCAGCTTGGTGGGGGGGAGTAGTGAGCAAGAGACCCAGTACTTC.

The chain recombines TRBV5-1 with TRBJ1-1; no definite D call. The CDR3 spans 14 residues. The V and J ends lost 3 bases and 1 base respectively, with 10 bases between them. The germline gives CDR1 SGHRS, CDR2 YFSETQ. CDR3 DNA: TGCGCCAGCAGCTCGAGGGTGGCGAACACTGAAGCTTTCTTT. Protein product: CASSSRVANTEAFF.

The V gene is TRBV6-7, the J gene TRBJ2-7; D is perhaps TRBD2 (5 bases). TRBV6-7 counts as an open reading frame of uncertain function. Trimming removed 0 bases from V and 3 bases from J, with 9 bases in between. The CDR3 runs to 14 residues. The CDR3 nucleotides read TGTGCCAGCAGTTACTCGACCGGGAACTACGAGCAGTACTTC. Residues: CASSYSTGNYEQYF.

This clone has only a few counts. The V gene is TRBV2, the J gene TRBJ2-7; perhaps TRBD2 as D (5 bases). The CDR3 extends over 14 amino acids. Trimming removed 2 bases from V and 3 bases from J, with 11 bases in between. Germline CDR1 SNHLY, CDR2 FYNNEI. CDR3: CASSEPGTIYEQYF. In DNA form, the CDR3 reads TGTGCCAGCAGTGAACCGGGAACCATCTACGAGCAGTACTTC.

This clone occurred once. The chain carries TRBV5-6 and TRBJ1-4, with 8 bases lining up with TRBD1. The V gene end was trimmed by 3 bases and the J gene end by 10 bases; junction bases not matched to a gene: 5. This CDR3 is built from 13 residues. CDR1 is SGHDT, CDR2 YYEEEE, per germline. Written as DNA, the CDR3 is TGTGCCAGCAGCTCCGGGACAGGAGGAAAACTGTTTTTT. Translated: CASSSGTGGKLFF.

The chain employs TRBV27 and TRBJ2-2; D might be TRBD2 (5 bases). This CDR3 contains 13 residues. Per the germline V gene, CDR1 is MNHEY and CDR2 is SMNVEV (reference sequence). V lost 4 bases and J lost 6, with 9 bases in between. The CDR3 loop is CASSSHGAGELFF. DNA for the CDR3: TGTGCCAGCAGTTCACACGGGGCCGGGGAGCTGTTTTTT.

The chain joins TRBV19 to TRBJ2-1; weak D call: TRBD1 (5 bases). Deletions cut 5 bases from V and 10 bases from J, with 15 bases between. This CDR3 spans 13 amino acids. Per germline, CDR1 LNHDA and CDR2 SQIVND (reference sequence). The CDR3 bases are TGTGCCAGTAGTGAGAAGGCCCCAGGGGAGCAGTTCTTC. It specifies CASSEKAPGEQFF. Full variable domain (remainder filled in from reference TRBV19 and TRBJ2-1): DGGITQSPKYLFRKEGQNVTLSCEQNLNHDAMYWYRQDPGQGLRLIYYSQIVNDFQKGDIAEGYSVSREKKESFPLTVTSAQKNPTAFYLCASSEKAPGEQFFGPGTRLTVL.

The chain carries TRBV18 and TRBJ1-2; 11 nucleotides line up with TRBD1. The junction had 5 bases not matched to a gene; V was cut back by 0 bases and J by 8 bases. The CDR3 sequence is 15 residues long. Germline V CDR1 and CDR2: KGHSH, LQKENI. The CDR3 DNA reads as TGTGCCAGCTCACCACCCGGGGGACAGGGGGTCGGCTACACCTTC. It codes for CASSPPGGQGVGYTF.

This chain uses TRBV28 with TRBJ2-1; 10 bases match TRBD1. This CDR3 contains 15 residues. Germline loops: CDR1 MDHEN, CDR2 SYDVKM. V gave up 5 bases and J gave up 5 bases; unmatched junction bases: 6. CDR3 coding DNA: TGTGCCAGCAGTCGCCGGGACAGGGGCCACAATGAGCAGTTCTTC. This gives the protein CASSRRDRGHNEQFF.

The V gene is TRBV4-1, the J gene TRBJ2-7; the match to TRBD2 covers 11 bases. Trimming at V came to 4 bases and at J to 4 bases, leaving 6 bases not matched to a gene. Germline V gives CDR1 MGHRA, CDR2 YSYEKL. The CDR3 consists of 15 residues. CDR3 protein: CASSRRLAGWYEQYF. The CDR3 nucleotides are TGCGCCAGCAGCCGACGACTAGCGGGGTGGTACGAGCAGTACTTC.

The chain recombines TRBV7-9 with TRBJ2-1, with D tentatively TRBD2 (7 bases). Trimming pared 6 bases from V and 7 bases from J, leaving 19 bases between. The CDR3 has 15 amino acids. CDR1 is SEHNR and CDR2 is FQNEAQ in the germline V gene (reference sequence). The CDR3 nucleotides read TGTGCCAGCAGTCCAACCCTACAGGGAGGGAATGAGCAGTTCTTC. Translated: CASSPTLQGGNEQFF.

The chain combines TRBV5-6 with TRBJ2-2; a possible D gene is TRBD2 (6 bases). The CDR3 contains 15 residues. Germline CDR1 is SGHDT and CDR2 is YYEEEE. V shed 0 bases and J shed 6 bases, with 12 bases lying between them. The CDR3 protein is CASSLVTSRAGELFF. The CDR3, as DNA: TGTGCCAGCAGCTTGGTTACTAGCCGGGCCGGGGAGCTGTTTTTT.

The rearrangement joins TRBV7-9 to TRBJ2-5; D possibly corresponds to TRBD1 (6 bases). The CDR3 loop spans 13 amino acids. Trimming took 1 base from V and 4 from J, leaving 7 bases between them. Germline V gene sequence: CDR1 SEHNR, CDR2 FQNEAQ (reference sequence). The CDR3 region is CASSLVGAETQYF. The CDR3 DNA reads TGTGCCAGCAGCTTAGTGGGGGCAGAGACCCAGTACTTC.

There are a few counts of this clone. The CDR3 DNA reads TGTGCCATCAGGCCGGACTCGAATGAGCAGTTCTTC. As protein: CAIRPDSNEQFF. This chain connects TRBV10-3 to TRBJ2-1, with D maybe TRBD2 (5 bases). V was cut by 6 bases and J by 7 bases, with 10 bases left in between. This CDR3 region has 12 residues. In germline, CDR1 is ENHRY, CDR2 SYGVKD.

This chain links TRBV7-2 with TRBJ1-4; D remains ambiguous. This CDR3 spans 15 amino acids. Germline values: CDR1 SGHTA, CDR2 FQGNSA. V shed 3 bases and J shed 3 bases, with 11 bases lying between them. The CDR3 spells CASSFGFAANEKLFF. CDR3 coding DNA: TGTGCCAGCAGCTTTGGGTTCGCGGCTAATGAAAAACTGTTTTTT. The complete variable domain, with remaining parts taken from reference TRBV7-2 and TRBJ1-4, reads GAGVSQSPSNKVTEKGKDVELRCDPISGHTALYWYRQSLGQGLEFLIYFQGNSAPDKSGLPSDRFSAERTGGSVSTLTIQRTQQEDSAVYLCASSFGFAANEKLFFGSGTQLSVL.

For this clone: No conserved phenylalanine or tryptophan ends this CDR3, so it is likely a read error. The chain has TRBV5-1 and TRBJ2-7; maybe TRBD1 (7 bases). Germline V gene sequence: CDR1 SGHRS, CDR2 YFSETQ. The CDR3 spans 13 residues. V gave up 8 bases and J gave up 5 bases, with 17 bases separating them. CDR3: CASKAQGGDEQYL. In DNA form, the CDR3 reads TGCGCCAGTAAGGCCCAGGGGGGAGACGAGCAGTACCTC.

The CDR3 region has the DNA TGTGCCAGCAGTAACGGACTTGACAGGGGATCATCAGTCACTGAAGCTTTCTTT. Its protein product is CASSNGLDRGSSVTEAFF. The rearrangement joins TRBV28 to TRBJ1-1; TRBD1 matches 8 bases. J was trimmed by 4 bases and V by 5 bases; bases with no gene match: 18. From germline, CDR1 is MDHEN and CDR2 SYDVKM. This CDR3 has 18 residues.